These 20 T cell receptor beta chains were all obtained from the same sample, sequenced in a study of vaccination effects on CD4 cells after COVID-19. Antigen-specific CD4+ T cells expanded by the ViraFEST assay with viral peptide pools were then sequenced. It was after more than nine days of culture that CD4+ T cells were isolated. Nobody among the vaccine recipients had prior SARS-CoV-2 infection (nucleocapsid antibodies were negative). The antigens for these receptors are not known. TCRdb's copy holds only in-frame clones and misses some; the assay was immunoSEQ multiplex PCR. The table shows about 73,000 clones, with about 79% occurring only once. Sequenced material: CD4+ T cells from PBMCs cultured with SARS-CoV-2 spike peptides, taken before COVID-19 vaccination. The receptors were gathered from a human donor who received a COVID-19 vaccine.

The CDR3 DNA sequence: TGTGCCAGCAGCTTAGGACCCTCCTACCAGCCCCAGCATTTT. Translated: CASSLGPSYQPQHF. The chain joins TRBV7-2 to TRBJ1-5; D uncertain. The CDR3 covers 14 residues. Trimming cost V 1 base and J 7 bases, with 11 bases left between them. Germline V gene sequence: CDR1 SGHTA, CDR2 FQGNSA.

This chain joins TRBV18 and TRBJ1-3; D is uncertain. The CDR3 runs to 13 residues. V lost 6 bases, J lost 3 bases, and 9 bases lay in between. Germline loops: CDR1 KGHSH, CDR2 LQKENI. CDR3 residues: CASSSDRGNTIYF. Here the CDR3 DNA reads TGTGCCAGCTCGTCCGATCGTGGAAACACCATATATTTT. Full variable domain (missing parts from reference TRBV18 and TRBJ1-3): NAGVMQNPRHLVRRRGQEARLRCSPMKGHSHVYWYRQLPEEGLKFMVYLQKENIIDESGMPKERFSAEFPKEGPSILRIQQVVRGDSAAYFCASSSDRGNTIYFGEGSWLTVV.

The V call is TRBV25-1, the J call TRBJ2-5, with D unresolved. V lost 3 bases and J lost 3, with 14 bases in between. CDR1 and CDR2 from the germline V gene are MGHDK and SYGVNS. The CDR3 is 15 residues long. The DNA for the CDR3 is TGTGCCAGCAGTGACGCCAGGTACCTGAAAGAGACCCAGTACTTC. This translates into CASSDARYLKETQYF. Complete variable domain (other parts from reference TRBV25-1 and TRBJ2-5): EADIYQTPRYLVIGTGKKITLECSQTMGHDKMYWYQQDPGMELHLIHYSYGVNSTEKGDLSSESTVSRIRTEHFPLTLESARPSHTSQYLCASSDARYLKETQYFGPGTRLLVL.

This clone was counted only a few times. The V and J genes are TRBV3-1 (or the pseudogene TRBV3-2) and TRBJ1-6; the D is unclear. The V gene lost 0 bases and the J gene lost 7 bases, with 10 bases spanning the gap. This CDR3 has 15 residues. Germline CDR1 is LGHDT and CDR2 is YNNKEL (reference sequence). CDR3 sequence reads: CASSQDHYGNSPLHF. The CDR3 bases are TGTGCCAGCAGCCAAGATCACTACGGAAATTCACCCCTCCACTTT.

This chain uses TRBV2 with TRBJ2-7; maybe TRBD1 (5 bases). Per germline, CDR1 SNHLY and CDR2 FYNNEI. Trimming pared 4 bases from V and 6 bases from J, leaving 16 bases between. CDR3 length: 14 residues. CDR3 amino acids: CASSVMGPWVEQYV. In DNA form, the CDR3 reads TGTGCCAGCAGTGTAATGGGGCCGTGGGTCGAGCAGTACGTC.

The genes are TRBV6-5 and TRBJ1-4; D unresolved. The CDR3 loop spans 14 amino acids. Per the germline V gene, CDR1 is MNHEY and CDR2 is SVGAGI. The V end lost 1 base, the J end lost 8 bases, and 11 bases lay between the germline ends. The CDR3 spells CASSYFRGGEKLFF. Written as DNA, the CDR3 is TGTGCCAGCAGTTACTTTCGGGGAGGGGAAAAACTGTTTTTT.

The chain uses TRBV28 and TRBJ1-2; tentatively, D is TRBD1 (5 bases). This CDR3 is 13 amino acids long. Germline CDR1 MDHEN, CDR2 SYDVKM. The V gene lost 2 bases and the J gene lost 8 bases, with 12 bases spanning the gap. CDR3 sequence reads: CASSLDSGGGYTF. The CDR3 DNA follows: TGTGCCAGCAGTTTAGATTCGGGGGGAGGCTACACCTTC.

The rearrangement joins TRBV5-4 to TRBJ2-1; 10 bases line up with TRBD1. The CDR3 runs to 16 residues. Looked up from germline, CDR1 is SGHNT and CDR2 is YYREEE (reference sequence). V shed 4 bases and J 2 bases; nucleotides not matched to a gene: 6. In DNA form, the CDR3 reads TGTGCCAGCAGCCACCCTGGGACAGGGGCCTACAATGAGCAGTTCTTC. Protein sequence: CASSHPGTGAYNEQFF.

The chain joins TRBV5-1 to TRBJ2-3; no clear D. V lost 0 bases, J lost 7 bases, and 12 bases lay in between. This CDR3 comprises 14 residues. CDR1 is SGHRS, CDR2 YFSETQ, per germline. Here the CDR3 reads CASSLAVFRNTQYF. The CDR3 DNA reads TGCGCCAGCAGCTTGGCCGTTTTTCGGAATACGCAGTATTTT.

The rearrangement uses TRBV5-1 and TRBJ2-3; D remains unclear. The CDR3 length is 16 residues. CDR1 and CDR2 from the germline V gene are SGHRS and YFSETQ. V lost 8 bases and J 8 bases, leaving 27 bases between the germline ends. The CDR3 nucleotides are TGCGCCAGTGTGGATTTGGACCAGTTGGCAGTAGTTACGCAGTATTTT. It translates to CASVDLDQLAVVTQYF.

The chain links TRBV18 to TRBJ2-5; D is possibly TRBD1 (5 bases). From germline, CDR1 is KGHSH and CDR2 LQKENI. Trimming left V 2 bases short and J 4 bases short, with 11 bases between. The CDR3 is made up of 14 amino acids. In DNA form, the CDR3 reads TGTGCCAGCTCACCAAACCTAGGGGCAGAGACCCAGTACTTC. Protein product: CASSPNLGAETQYF.

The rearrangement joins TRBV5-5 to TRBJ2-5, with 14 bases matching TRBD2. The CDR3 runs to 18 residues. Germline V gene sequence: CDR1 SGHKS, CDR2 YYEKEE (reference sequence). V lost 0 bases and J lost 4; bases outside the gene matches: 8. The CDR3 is CASSLDGLAGGRGETQYF. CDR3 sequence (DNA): TGTGCCAGCAGCTTGGACGGACTAGCGGGGGGCAGGGGAGAGACCCAGTACTTC.

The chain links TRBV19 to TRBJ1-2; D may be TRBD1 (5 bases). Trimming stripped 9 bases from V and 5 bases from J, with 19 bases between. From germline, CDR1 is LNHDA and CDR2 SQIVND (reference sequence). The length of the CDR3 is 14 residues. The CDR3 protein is CASRAVRGRYGYTF. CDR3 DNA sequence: TGTGCCAGCCGCGCCGTGAGGGGTCGGTATGGCTACACCTTC.

In nucleotides, the CDR3 is TGTGCCAGCAGCTGGGAGGACGGACCAAGGGAGACCCAGTACTTC. Protein product: CASSWEDGPRETQYF. V usage is TRBV5-8 and J usage is TRBJ2-5; maybe TRBD2 (6 bases). The V end lost 3 bases, the J end lost 5 bases, and 17 bases lay between the germline ends. CDR1 and CDR2 from the germline V gene are SGHTS and YDEGEE. The CDR3 spans 15 residues.

CDR3 coding DNA: TGTGCCAGCAGCTTCCGGGGCCTCGGTGAAGCTTTCTTT. Protein sequence: CASSFRGLGEAFF. The rearrangement uses TRBV7-2 and TRBJ1-1; weak D call: TRBD1 (5 bases). The V gene's germline CDR1 is SGHTA and CDR2 FQGNSA. The CDR3 length is 13 residues. Deletions cut 3 bases from V and 7 bases from J, with 12 bases between.

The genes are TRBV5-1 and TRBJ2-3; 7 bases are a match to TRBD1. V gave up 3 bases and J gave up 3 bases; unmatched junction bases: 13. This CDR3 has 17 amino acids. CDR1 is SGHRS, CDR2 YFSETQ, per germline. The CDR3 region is CASSSGHRQGSTDTQYF. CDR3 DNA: TGCGCCAGCAGCTCCGGGCACCGACAGGGTAGTACAGATACGCAGTATTTT.

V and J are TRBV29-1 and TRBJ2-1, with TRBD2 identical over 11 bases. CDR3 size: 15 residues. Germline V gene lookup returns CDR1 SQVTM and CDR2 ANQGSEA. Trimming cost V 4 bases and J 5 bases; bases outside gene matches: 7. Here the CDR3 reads CSVGVSGGENNEQFF. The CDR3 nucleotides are TGCAGCGTTGGGGTTAGCGGGGGGGAGAACAATGAGCAGTTCTTC.

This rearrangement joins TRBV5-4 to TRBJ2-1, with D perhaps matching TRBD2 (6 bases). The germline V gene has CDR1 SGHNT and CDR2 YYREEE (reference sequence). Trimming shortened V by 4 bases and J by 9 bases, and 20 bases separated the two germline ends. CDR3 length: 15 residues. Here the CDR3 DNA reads TGTGCCAGCAGCCTGCCGGGAGCCACCCTCAGTGAGCAGTTCTTC. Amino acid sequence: CASSLPGATLSEQFF.

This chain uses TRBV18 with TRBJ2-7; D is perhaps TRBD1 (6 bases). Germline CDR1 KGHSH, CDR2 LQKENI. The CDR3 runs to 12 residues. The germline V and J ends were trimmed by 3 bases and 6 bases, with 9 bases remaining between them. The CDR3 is CASSPDSFEQYV. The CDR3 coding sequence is TGTGCCAGCTCACCGGACAGTTTCGAGCAGTACGTC.

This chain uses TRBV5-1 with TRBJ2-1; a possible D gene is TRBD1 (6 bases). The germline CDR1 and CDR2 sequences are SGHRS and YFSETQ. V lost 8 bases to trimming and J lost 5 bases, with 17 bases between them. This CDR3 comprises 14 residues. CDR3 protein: CASIFDRSHNEQFF. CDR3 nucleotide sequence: TGCGCCAGTATTTTTGACAGGAGCCACAATGAGCAGTTCTTC.